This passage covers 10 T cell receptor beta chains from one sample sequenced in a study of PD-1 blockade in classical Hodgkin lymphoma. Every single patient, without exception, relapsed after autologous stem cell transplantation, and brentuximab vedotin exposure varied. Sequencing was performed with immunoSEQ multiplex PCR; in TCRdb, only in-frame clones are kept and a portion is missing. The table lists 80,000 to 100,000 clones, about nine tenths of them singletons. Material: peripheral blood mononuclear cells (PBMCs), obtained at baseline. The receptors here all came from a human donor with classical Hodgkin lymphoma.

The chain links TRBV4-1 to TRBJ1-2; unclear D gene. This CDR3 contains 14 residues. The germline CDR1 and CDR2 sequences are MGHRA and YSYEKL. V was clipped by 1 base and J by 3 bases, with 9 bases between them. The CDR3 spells CASSQAFGDYGYTF. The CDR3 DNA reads TGCGCCAGCAGCCAAGCATTCGGAGACTATGGCTACACCTTC.

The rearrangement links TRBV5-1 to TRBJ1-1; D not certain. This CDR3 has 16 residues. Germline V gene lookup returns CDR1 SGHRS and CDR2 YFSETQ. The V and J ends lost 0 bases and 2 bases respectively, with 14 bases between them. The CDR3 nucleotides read TGCGCCAGCAGCTTGGCCCCGGGGATTGATAACACTGAAGCTTTCTTT. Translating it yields CASSLAPGIDNTEAFF.

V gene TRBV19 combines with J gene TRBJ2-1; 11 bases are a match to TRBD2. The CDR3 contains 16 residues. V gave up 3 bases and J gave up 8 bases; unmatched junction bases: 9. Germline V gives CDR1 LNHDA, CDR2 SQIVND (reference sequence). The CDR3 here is CASSIPVSGRGDEQFF. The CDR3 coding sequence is TGTGCCAGTAGTATCCCTGTTAGCGGGAGGGGTGATGAGCAGTTCTTC.

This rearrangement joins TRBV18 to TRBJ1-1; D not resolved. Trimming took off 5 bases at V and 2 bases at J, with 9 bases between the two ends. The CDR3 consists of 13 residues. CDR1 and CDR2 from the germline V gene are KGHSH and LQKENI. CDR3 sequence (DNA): TGTGCCAGCTCATCGACAACTAACACTGAAGCTTTCTTT. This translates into CASSSTTNTEAFF.

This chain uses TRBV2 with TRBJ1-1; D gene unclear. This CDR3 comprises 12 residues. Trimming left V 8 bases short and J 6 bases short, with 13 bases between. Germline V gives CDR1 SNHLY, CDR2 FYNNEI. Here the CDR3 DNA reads TGTGCCAGCGCGAGGCTCGGTTCTGAAGCTTTCTTT. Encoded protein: CASARLGSEAFF.

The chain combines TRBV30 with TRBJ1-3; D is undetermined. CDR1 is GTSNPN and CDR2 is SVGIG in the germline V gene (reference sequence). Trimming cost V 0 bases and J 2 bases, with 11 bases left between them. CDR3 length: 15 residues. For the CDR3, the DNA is TGTGCCTGGAGTGTACGAGGAGGCACTGGAAACACCATATATTTT. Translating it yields CAWSVRGGTGNTIYF.

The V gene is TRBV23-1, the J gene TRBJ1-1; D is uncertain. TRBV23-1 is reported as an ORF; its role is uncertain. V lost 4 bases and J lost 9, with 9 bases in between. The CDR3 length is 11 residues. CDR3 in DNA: TGCGCCAGCAGTCCGAGCTGTCAAGCTTTCTTT. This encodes CASSPSCQAFF.

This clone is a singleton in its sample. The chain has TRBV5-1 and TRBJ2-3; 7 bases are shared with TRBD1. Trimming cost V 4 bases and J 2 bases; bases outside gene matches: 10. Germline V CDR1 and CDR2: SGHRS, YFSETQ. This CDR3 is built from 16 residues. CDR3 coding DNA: TGCGCCAGCAGCACTAATCCGGGACAGAACACAGATACGCAGTATTTT. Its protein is CASSTNPGQNTDTQYF.

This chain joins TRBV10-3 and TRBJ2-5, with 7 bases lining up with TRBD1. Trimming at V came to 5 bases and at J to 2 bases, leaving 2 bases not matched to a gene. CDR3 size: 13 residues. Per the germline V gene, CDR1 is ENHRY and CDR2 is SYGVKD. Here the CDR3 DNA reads TGTGCCATCAGTTCCAGGGGGCAAGAGACCCAGTACTTC. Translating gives CAISSRGQETQYF.

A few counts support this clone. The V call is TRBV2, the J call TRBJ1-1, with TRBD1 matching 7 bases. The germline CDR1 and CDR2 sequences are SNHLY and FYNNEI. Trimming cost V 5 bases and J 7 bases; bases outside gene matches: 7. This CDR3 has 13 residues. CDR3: CASSTTGYGEAFF. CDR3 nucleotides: TGTGCCAGCAGTACGACAGGGTACGGTGAAGCTTTCTTT.